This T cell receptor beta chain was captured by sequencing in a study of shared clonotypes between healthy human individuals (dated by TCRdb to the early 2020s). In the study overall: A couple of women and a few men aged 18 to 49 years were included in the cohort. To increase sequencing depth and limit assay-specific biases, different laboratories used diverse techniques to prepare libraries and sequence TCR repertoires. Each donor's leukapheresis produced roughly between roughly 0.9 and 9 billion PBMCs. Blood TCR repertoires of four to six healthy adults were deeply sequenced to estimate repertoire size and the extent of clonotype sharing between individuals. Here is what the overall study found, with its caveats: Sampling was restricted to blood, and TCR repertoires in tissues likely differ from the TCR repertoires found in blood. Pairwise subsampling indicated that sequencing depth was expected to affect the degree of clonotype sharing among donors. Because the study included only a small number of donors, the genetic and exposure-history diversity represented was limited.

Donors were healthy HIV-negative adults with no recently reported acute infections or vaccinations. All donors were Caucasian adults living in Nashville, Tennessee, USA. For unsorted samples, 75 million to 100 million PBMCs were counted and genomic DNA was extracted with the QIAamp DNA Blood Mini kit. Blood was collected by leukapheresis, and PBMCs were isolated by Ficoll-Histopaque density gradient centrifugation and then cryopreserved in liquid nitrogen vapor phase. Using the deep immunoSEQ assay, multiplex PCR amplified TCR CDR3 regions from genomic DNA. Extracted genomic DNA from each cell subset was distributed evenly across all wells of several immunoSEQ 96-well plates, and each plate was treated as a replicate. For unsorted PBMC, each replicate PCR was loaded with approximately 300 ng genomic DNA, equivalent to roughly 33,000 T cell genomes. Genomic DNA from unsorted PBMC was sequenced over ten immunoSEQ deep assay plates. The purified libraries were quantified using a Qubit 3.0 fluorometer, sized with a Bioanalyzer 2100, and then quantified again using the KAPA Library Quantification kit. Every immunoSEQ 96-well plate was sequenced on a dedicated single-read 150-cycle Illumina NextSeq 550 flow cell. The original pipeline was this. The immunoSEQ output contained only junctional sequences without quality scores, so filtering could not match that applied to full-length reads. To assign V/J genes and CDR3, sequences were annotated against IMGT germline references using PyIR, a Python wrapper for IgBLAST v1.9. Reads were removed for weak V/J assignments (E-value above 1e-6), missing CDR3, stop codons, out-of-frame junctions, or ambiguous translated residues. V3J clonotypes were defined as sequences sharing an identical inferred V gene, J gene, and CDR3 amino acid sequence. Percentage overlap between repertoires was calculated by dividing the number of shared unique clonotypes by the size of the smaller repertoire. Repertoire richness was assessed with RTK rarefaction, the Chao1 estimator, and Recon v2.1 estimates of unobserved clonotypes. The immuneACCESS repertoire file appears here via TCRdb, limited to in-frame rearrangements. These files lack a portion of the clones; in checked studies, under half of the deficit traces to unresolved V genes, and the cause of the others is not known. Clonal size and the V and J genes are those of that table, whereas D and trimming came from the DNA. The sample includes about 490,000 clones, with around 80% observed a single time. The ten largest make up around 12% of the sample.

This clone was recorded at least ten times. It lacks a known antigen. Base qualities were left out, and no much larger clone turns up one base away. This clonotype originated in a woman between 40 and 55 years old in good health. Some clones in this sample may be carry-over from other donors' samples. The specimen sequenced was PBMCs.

The nucleotide sequence reads as follows: TGTGCCACCAGCAGCCGCAGGACTAGCGACACAGATACGCAGTATTTT. This sequence encodes CATSSRRTSDTDTQYF. Recombination linked TRBV15 to TRBJ2-3; 9 nucleotides in the junction match TRBD2. From V the trimming removes 3 bases and from J it removes 2 bases, while the gene matches leave 6 bases of the junction unaccounted for. The CDR3 sequence holds 16 residues, the cysteine and phenylalanine included. Only the CDR3 DNA stays, 48 bases, in frame from base 1. CDR1 and CDR2 (LNHNV, YYDKDF) derive from the germline V gene (reference sequence).